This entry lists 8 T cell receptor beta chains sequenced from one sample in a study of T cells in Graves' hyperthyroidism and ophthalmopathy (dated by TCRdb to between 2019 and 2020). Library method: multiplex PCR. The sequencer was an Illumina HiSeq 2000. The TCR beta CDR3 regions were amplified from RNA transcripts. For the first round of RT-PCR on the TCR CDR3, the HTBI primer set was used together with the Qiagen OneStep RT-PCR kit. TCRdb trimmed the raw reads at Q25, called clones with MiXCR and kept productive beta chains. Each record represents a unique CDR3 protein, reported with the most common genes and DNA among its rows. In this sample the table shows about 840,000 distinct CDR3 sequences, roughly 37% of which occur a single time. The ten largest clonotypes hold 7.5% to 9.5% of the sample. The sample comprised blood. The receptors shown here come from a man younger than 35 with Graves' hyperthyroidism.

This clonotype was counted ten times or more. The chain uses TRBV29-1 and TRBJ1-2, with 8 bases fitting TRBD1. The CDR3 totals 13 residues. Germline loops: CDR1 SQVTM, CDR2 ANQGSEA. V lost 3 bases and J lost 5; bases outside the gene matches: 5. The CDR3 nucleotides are TGCAGCGTTGAGCCGACAGGGGCTTATGGCTACACCTTC. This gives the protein CSVEPTGAYGYTF.

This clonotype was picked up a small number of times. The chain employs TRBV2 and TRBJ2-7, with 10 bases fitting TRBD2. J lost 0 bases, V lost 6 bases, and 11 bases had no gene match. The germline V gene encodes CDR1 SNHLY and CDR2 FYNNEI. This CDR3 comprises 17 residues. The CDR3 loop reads CASSLLAGDPSSYEQYF. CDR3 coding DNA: TGTGCCAGCAGCCTTCTAGCGGGGGACCCGAGCTCCTACGAGCAGTACTTC.

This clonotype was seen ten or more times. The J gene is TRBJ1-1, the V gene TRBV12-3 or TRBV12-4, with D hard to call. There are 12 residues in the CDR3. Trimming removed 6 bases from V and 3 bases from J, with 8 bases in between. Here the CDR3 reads CASRSSYTEAFF. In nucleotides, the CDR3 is TGTGCCAGCAGGAGCAGTTACACTGAAGCTTTCTTT.

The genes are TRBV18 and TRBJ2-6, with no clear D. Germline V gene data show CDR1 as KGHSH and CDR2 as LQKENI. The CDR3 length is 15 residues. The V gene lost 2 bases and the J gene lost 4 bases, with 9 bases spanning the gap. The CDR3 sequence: CASSPVEVGANVLTF. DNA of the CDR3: TGTGCCAGCTCACCAGTAGAAGTAGGGGCCAACGTCCTGACTTTC.

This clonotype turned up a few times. CDR3 loop: CASSSEDNAYEQYF. The CDR3 DNA sequence: TGTGCCAGCAGCTCGGAGGACAACGCCTACGAGCAGTACTTC. The J gene is TRBJ2-7, the V gene TRBV9; D tentatively reads TRBD1 or TRBD2 (5 bases each). The V gene's germline CDR1 is SGDLS and CDR2 YYNGEE. This CDR3 has 14 residues. Trimming took 4 bases from V and 2 from J, leaving 13 bases between them.

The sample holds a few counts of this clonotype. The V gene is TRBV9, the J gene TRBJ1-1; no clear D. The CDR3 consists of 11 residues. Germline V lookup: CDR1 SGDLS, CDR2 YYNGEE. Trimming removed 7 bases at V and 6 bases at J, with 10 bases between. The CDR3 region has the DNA TGTGCCAGCGGCTGGGGAGCTGAAGCTTTCTTT. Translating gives CASGWGAEAFF.

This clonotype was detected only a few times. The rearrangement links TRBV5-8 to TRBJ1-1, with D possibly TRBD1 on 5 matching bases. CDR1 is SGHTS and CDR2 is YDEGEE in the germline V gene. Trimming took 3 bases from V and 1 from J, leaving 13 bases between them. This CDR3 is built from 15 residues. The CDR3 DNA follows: TGTGCCAGCAGCTATGGGGCGACAGCGAACACTGAAGCTTTCTTT. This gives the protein CASSYGATANTEAFF. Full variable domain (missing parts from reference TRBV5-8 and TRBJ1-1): EAGVTQSPTHLIKTRGQQATLRCSPISGHTSVYWYQQALGLGLQFLLWYDEGEERNRGNFPPRFSGRQFPNYSSELNVNALELEDSALYLCASSYGATANTEAFFGQGTRLTVV.

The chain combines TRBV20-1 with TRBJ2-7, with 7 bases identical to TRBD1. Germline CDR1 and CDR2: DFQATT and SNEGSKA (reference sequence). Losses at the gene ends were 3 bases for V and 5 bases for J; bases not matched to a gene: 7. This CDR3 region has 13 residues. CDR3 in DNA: TGCAGTGCTAGGGGACAGCAGCTTCACGAGCAGTACTTC. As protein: CSARGQQLHEQYF.